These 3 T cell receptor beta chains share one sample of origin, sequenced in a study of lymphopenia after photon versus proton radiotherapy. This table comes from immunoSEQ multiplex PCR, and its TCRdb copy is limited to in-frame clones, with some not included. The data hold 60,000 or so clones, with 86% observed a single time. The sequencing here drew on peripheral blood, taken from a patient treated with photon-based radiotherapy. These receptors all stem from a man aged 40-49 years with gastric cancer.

In DNA, the CDR3 is TGTGCCAGCAGGGAACTGGGCAGGGGCGCATATGAAAAACTGTTTTTT. This encodes CASRELGRGAYEKLFF. The chain combines TRBV6-6 with TRBJ1-4, with D perhaps matching TRBD1 (6 bases). The germline V gene encodes CDR1 MNHNY and CDR2 SVGAGI (reference sequence). CDR3 length: 16 residues. With 6 bases removed from V and 6 bases from J, the gap between germline ends came to 20 bases.

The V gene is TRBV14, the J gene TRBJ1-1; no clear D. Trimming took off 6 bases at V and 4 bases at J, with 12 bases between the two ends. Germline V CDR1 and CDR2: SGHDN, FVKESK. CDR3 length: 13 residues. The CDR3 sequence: CASRKSSGTEAFF. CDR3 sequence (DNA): TGTGCCAGCAGAAAAAGCTCAGGCACTGAAGCTTTCTTT.

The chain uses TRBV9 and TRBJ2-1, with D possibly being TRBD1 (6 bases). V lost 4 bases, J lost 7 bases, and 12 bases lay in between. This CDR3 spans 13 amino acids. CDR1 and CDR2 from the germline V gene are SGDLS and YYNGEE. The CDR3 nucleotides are TGTGCCAGCAGCAAAGTAGGGGGAAATGAGCAGTTCTTC. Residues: CASSKVGGNEQFF.